This TCR beta chain was documented in a study of control samples from healthy donors and cancer patients. V was clipped by 0 bases and J by 9 bases, with 3 bases between them. The length of the CDR3 is 10 residues. Germline CDR1 reads LNHNV; CDR2 reads YYDKDF (reference sequence). Some clones are missing from TCRdb's copy, which holds only in-frame ones; the method was immunoSEQ multiplex PCR. Among 230,000 or so clones, 90% to 95% were seen once, and the ten largest hold 1.5%. The sequencing input was blood. The chain recombines TRBV15 with TRBJ2-7; D is uncertain. The TCR sequence derives from a middle-aged man in good health. The CDR3 is CATSRDWQYV. Here the CDR3 DNA reads TGTGCCACCAGCAGAGATTGGCAGTACGTC.